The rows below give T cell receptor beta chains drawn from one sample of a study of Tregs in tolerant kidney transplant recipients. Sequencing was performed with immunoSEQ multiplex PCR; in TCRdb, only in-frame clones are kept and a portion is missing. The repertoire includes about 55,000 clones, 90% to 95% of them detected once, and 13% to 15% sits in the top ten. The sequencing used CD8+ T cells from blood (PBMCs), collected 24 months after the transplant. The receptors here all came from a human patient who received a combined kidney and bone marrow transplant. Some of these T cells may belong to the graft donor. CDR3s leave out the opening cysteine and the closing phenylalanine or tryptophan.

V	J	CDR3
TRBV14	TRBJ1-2	ATRPRENIAGYT
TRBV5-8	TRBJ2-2	ASSLGDSNTGELF
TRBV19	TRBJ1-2	ASATGLYGYT
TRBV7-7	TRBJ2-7	ASSQGPGYEQY
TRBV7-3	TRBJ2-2	ASSLSGRAPGELF
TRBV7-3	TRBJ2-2	ASSLSGGAGELF
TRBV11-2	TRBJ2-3	ASSSTTGPDTQY
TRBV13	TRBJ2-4	ASSASGLAKNIQY
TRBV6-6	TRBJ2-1	ASSYSVGGPRNEQF
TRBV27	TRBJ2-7	ASTERGQGYEQY
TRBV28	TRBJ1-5	ASSYRVSNQPQH
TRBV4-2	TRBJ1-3	ASSQGRSSGNTIY
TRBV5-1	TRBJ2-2	ASTPGFRGAGTGELF
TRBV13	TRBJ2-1	ASSNGLGGGSSYNEQF
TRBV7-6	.	ASSLSQDRSTYEQY
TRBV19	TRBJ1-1	ASSLFTDSRGREAF
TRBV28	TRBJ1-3	ASSSRNSGNTIY
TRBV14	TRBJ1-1	ASSQDVRTVTEAF
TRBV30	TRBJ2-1	ASGGSTGPYNEQF
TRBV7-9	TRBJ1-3	AMGGELSGNTIY
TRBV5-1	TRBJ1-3	ASSKDRGNTIY
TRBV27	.	ASSLYPPSFYEQY
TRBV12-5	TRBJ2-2	ASGLLLTGYAGELF
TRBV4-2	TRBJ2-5	ASSQLTSGGLKETQY
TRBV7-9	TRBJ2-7	ASSLTQGALSYEQY
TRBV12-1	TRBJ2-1	ASGPPGASSYNEQF
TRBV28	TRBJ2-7	ASSNREPYEQY
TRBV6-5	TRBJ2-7	ATIAGGGYEQY
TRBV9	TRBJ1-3	ASSGRGNTIY
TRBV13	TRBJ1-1	ASSFYQGSTEAF
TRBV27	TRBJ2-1	ATSPMAGGLNEQF
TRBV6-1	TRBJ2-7	ASKTGSEQY
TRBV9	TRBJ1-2	ASSGGQGPASYGYT
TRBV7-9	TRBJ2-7	ASSRTVDYEQY
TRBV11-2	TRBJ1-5	ASSPQGSNQPQH
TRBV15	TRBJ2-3	ATSGLGLAVSGTDTQY
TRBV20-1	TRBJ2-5	SGGLETQY
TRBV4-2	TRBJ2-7	ASSPNVAGYEQY
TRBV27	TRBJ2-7	ASSLGQGPYEQY
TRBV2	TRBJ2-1	ASSVSSLVNEQF
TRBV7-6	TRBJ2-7	ASSSGTGISYEQY
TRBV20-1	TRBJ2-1	SAPSGNEQF
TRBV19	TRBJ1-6	ASSVTESYNSPLH
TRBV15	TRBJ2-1	ATSRALGDSSIEQF
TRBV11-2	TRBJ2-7	ASSLVADYEQY
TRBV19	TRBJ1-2	ASSPLLTGQFPYGYT
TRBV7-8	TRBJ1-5	ASSLAPGGGRYSNQPQH
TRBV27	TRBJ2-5	ASSSSGGAGETQY
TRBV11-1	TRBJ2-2	ASSLGGQGWSGELF
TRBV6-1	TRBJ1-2	ASSVFQEGYSYGYT
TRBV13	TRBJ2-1	ASSFGTSVDEQF
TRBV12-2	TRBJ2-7	ASRLGSGGPGCEQY
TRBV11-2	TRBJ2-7	ASSFGQSYEQY
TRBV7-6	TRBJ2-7	ASSPGLAGVRHLYEQY